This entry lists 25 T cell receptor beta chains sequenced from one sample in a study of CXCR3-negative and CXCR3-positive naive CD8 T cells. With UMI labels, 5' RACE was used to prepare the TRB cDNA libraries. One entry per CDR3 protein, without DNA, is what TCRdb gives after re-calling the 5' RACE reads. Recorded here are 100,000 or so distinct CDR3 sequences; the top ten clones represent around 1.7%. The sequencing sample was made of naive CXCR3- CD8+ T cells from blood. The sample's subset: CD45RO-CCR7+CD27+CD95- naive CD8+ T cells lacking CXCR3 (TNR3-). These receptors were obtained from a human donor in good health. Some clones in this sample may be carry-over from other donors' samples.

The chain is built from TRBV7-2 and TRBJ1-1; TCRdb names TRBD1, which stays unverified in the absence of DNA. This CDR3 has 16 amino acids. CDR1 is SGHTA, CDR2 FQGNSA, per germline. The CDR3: CASSLGILRGQTEAFF.

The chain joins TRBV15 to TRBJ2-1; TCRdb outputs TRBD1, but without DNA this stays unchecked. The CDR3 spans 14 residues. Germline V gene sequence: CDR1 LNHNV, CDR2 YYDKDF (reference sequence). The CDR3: CATSSDRNLDEQFF.

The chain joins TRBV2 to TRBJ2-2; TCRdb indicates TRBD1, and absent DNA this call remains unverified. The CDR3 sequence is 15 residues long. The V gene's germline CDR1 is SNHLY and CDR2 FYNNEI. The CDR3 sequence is CASSDGQENTGELFF. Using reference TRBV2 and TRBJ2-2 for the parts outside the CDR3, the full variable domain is EPEVTQTPSHQVTQMGQEVILRCVPISNHLYFYWYRQILGQKVEFLVSFYNNEISEKSEIFDDQFSVERPDGSNFTLKIRSTKLEDSAMYFCASSDGQENTGELFFGEGSRLTVL.

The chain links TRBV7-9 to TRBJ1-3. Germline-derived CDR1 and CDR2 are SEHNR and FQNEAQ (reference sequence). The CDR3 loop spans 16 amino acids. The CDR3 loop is CASSFYRAGIGNTIYF.

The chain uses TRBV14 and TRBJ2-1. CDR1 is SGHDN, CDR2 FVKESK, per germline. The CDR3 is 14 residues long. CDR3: CASSQVDRYNEQFF.

CDR3 residues: CSGREGGTEAFF. The chain recombines TRBV29-1 with TRBJ1-1. Germline V gene sequence: CDR1 SQVTM, CDR2 ANQGSEA. This CDR3 is built from 12 residues.

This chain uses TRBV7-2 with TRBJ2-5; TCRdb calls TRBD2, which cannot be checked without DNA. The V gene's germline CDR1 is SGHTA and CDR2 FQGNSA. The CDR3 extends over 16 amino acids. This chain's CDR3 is CASSLLAGAPGETQYF.

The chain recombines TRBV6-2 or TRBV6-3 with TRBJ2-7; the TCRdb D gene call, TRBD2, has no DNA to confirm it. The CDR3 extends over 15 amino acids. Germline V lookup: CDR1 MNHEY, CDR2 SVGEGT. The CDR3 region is CASSYSMAGDYEQYF.

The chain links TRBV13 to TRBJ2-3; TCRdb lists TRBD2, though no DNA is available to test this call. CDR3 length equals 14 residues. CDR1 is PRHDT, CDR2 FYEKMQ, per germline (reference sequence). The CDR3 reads CASSPRTSGGEQYF.

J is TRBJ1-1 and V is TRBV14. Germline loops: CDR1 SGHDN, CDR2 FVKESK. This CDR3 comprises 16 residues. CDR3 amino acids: CASSQGWKWRNTEAFF.

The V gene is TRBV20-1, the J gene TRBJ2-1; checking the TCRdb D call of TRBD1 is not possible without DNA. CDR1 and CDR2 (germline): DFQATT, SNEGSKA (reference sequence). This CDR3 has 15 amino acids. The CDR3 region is CSARGSPGGYNEQFF.

CDR3 in amino acids: CASSYARGVHEQYF. This chain uses TRBV7-2 with TRBJ2-7. Per germline, CDR1 SGHTA and CDR2 FQGNSA. The length of the CDR3 is 14 residues. Combining the CDR3 with reference TRBV7-2 and TRBJ2-7 gives the whole variable domain GAGVSQSPSNKVTEKGKDVELRCDPISGHTALYWYRQSLGQGLEFLIYFQGNSAPDKSGLPSDRFSAERTGGSVSTLTIQRTQQEDSAVYLCASSYARGVHEQYFGPGTRLTVT.

The CDR3 region is CASSWAHSGSGAEQYF. The chain uses TRBV11-2 and TRBJ2-7; TCRdb picks TRBD2, but there is no DNA to check that call. CDR1 SGHAT and CDR2 FQNNGV come from the germline V gene. This CDR3 spans 16 amino acids.

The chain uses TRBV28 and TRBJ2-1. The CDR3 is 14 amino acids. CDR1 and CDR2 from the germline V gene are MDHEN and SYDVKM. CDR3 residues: CASSLVSKDDEQFF.

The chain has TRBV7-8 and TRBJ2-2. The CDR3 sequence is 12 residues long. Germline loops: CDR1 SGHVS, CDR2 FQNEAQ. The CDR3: CASSVDGSQLFF.

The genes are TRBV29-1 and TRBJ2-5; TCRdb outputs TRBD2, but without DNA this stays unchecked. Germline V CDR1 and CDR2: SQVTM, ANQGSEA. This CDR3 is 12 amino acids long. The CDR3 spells CSVELPQETQYF. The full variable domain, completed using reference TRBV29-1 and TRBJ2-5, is SAVISQKPSRDICQRGTSLTIQCQVDSQVTMMFWYRQQPGQSLTLIATANQGSEATYESGFVIDKFPISRPNLTFSTLTVSNMSPEDSSIYLCSVELPQETQYFGPGTRLLVL.

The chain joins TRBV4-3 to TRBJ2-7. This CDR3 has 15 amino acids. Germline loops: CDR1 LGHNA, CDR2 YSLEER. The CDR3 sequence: CASSQDGGTTYEQYF.

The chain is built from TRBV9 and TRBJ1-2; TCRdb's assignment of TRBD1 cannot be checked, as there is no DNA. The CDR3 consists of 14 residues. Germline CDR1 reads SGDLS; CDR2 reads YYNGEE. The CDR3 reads CASSLTGGDYGYTF.

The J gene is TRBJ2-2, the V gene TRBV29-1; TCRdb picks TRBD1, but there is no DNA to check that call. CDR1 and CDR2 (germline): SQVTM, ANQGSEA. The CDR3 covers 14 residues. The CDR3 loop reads CSASGTGNTGELFF.

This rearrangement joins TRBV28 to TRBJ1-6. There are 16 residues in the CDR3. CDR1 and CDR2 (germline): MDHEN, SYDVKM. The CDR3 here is CASTATGFSYNSPLHF.

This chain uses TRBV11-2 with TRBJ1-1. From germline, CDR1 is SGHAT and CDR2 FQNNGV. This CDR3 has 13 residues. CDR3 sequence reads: CASSFDMNTEAFF.

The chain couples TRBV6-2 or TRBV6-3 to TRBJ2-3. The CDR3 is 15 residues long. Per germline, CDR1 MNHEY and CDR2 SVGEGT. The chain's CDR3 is CASKTTTTTTDTQYF.

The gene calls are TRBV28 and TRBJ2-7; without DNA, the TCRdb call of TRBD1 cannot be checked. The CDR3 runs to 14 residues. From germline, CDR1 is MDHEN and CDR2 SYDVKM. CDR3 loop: CASSPPGSSYEQYF.

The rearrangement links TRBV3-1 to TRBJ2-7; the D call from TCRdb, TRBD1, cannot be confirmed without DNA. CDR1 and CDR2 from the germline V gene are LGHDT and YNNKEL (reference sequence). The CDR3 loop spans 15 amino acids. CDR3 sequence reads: CASSQGTGGEDEQYF.

This CDR3 is CASSLGLVVYEQYF. The chain links TRBV28 to TRBJ2-7. The V gene's germline CDR1 is MDHEN and CDR2 SYDVKM. The CDR3 consists of 14 residues.